The 23 T cell receptor beta chains below come from one sample, sequenced in a study of circulating CD8 cells and anti-PD-1 response in melanoma. From live CD3+CD8+TCRalphabeta+ cells, four PD-1 and/or TIGIT subsets were sorted. Each library started from approximately 14 ng of total RNA using the QIAseq Immune Repertoire TCR panel. One entry per CDR3 protein results from TCRdb running MiXCR on the reads. This table holds roughly 700 distinct CDR3 sequences, 8.5% to 10% found once. The source was CD8+ T cells from PBMCs, collected at baseline or after one month of anti-PD-1 therapy (not recorded which). Receptors originate from a human donor with melanoma.

This clonotype was observed a handful of times. The rearrangement links TRBV11-1 to TRBJ2-1; unclear D gene. Between the trimmed V and J ends, which lost 3 bases and 0 bases, there was a span of 9 bases. The germline V gene has CDR1 SGHAT and CDR2 FQDESV (reference sequence). This CDR3 has 15 residues. CDR3 in DNA: TGTGCCAGCAGCTTGGGCAGGAGCTCCTACAATGAGCAGTTCTTC. This sequence encodes CASSLGRSSYNEQFF.

Details on this clonotype: A much larger clone lies a single base off, so this may be a read error. This chain uses TRBV6-6 with TRBJ2-7; 7 bases line up with TRBD1. This CDR3 region has 13 residues. CDR1 and CDR2 (germline): MNHNY, SVGAGI (reference sequence). CDR3 in DNA: TGTGCCAGCAGCACGGGACAGTCCTACGAGCAGTGCTTC. Protein sequence: CASSTGQSYEQCF.

The J gene is TRBJ2-7, the V gene TRBV27, with 7 bases fitting TRBD2. CDR3 length: 15 amino acids. Trimming at V came to 8 bases and at J to 4 bases, leaving 14 bases not matched to a gene. Germline lookup yields CDR1 MNHEY and CDR2 SMNVEV (reference sequence). In DNA, the CDR3 is TGTGCCAGCCGGGCTAGAGCGGGGACTGCATACGAGCAGTACTTC. Translating it yields CASRARAGTAYEQYF.

This clonotype is termed medium-sized (0.01 to 0.1%). The chain recombines TRBV19 with TRBJ2-7; the D is unclear. Germline CDR1 is LNHDA and CDR2 is SQIVND (reference sequence). CDR3 length equals 13 residues. V gave up 4 bases and J gave up 4 bases, with 11 bases separating them. CDR3 in amino acids: CASSNNVGYEQYF. The CDR3 DNA follows: TGTGCCAGTAGTAATAATGTGGGGTACGAGCAGTACTTC.

Relative to its sample, this clonotype is medium-sized. The CDR3 bases are TGTGCCAGCAGTGATGACTTCACAGATACGCAGTATTTT. Its protein is CASSDDFTDTQYF. This sequence joins TRBV27 and TRBJ2-3; D gene unclear. CDR3 length equals 13 residues. The germline V gene has CDR1 MNHEY and CDR2 SMNVEV (reference sequence). Deletions cut 5 bases from V and 2 bases from J, with 8 bases between.

By sample fraction, this clonotype is medium-sized. The V and J genes are TRBV2 and TRBJ2-3; D is ambiguous. The CDR3 length is 15 residues. Germline lookup yields CDR1 SNHLY and CDR2 FYNNEI. Deletions cut 6 bases from V and 0 bases from J, with 13 bases between. The CDR3 coding sequence is TGTGCCAGCAGCGATCTTGGTGTGAGCACAGATACGCAGTATTTT. It translates to CASSDLGVSTDTQYF.

This clonotype is deemed large. V usage is TRBV19 and J usage is TRBJ2-3, with unresolved D. V shed 2 bases and J shed 6 bases, with 9 bases lying between them. Germline values: CDR1 LNHDA, CDR2 SQIVND (reference sequence). The CDR3 spans 13 residues. This CDR3 is CASSIRVWDTQYF. DNA of the CDR3: TGTGCCAGTAGTATAAGGGTTTGGGATACGCAGTATTTT.

This clonotype is medium-sized (0.01 to 0.1%). The chain is built from TRBV12-5 and TRBJ2-7; 8 bases map to TRBD2. Per germline, CDR1 LGHNT and CDR2 FRNRAP. After removal of 3 bases from V and 3 bases from J, the junction contained 7 bases not matched to a gene. This CDR3 contains 15 residues. Written as DNA, the CDR3 is TGTGCTAGTGGTTTTTCCGGGGGGGCCTACTACGAGCAGTACTTC. It specifies CASGFSGGAYYEQYF.

This clonotype counts as medium-sized. The chain carries TRBV19 and TRBJ1-6, with D unclear. The CDR3 sequence is 16 residues long. V was pared by 7 bases and J by 4 bases, with 17 bases between. CDR1 LNHDA and CDR2 SQIVND come from the germline V gene (reference sequence). DNA for the CDR3: TGTGCCAGTAAACCAAAGTTGACTCTTTATAATTCACCCCTCCACTTT. This sequence encodes CASKPKLTLYNSPLHF.

This clonotype is deemed medium-sized (0.01 to 0.1%). The chain recombines TRBV20-1 with TRBJ2-2; D is undetermined. This CDR3 is built from 14 residues. CDR1 is DFQATT, CDR2 SNEGSKA, per germline (reference sequence). Trimming left V 3 bases short and J 1 base short, with 9 bases between. The CDR3 protein is CSARPFGNTGELFF. As DNA, the CDR3 is TGCAGTGCTAGGCCTTTTGGGAACACCGGGGAGCTGTTTTTT.

This clonotype is medium-sized (0.01 to 0.1%) within its sample. This sequence joins TRBV29-1 and TRBJ2-1; 10 positions agree with TRBD1. The CDR3 consists of 17 residues. Germline trimming cut 6 bases from V and 0 bases from J; bases unmatched to any gene: 11. Germline-derived CDR1 and CDR2 are SQVTM and ANQGSEA. The CDR3: CSVPGQGTRSSYNEQFF. The CDR3 DNA sequence: TGCAGCGTACCGGGACAGGGGACCAGGAGCTCCTACAATGAGCAGTTCTTC.

This clonotype is medium-sized within its sample. This chain joins TRBV27 and TRBJ1-4; D is ambiguous. The CDR3 length is 14 residues. Germline values: CDR1 MNHEY, CDR2 SMNVEV (reference sequence). V was trimmed by 4 bases and J by 2 bases, leaving 8 bases between them. CDR3 in DNA: TGTGCCAGCAGTTGGGCCGCCACTAATGAAAAACTGTTTTTT. This sequence encodes CASSWAATNEKLFF. Full variable domain (missing parts from reference TRBV27 and TRBJ1-4): EAQVTQNPRYLITVTGKKLTVTCSQNMNHEYMSWYRQDPGLGLRQIYYSMNVEVTDKGDVPEGYKVSRKEKRNFPLILESPSPNQTSLYFCASSWAATNEKLFFGSGTQLSVL.

This clonotype came up a few times. One end of the junction is discordant with germline, which a read error may explain. J is TRBJ2-1 and V is TRBV7-2; unclear D gene. The CDR3 loop spans 17 amino acids. The germline V gene encodes CDR1 SGHTA and CDR2 FQGNSA. In DNA form, the CDR3 reads TGTGCCAGCAGCCCGAAACTTGGAGCCTACTTCTACAATGAGCAGTGCTTC. This sequence encodes CASSPKLGAYFYNEQCF.

The rearrangement joins TRBV27 to TRBJ2-7; 8 bases are a match to TRBD1. The CDR3 is 17 residues long. V lost 8 bases and J lost 2; bases outside the gene matches: 17. Germline values: CDR1 MNHEY, CDR2 SMNVEV (reference sequence). Here the CDR3 reads CASAGQGASVFTYEQYF. Here the CDR3 DNA reads TGTGCCAGCGCCGGGCAGGGGGCTAGCGTTTTTACCTACGAGCAGTACTTC.

This clonotype was detected only a few times. This chain joins TRBV7-2 and TRBJ2-5, with 9 bases aligning to TRBD2. CDR3 length: 15 amino acids. CDR1 is SGHTA, CDR2 FQGNSA, per germline. V lost 6 bases and J lost 1; bases outside the gene matches: 6. The CDR3 nucleotides read TGTGCCAGCAGACAAAGCGGGGGGTCCCAAGAGACCCAGTACTTC. Its translation: CASRQSGGSQETQYF.

In its sample, this clonotype is medium-sized. The rearrangement uses TRBV7-9 and TRBJ2-2; TRBD1 is a possible D gene (5 bases). The CDR3 length is 13 residues. Germline V lookup: CDR1 SEHNR, CDR2 FQNEAQ (reference sequence). Trimming shortened V by 5 bases and J by 5 bases, and 9 bases separated the two germline ends. For the CDR3, the DNA is TGTGCCAGCAGCGGCAGGGTTACCGGGGAGCTGTTTTTT. It translates to CASSGRVTGELFF.

As to this clonotype: A much more abundant neighbour one base away suggests this may be a read error. The chain recombines TRBV4-3 with TRBJ2-1, with TRBD2 identical over 8 bases. The germline V gene encodes CDR1 LGHNA and CDR2 YSLEER. The CDR3 covers 17 residues. V gave up 4 bases and J gave up 4 bases; unmatched junction bases: 12. The CDR3: CASSRDYRGGWYNEQFF. The CDR3 bases are TGCGCCAGCAGCCGAGATTACCGGGGGGGCTGGTACAATGAGCAGTTCTTC.

This clonotype qualifies as medium-sized. This chain connects TRBV19 to TRBJ2-7; 13 nucleotides match TRBD2. The CDR3 is 18 amino acids. The junction had 9 bases not matched to a gene; V was cut back by 1 base and J by 3 bases. Germline V gives CDR1 LNHDA, CDR2 SQIVND (reference sequence). CDR3 DNA: TGTGCCAGTAGTATAGGCGGACTAGCGGGGGCTAAAAACTACGAGCAGTACTTC. Amino acid sequence: CASSIGGLAGAKNYEQYF.

Comments on this clonotype: This sequence may be a read error, since a much larger clone differs from it by one base. The V and J genes are TRBV6-5 and TRBJ2-7; perhaps TRBD1 as D (6 bases). The V gene's germline CDR1 is MNHEY and CDR2 SVGAGI. V gave up 10 bases and J gave up 2 bases, with 18 bases separating them. The CDR3 spans 14 residues. CDR3 amino acids: CATTTGPGAYEQYF. In DNA, the CDR3 is TGTGCCACCACCACGGGACCAGGGGCCTACGAGCAGTACTTC.

In its sample, this clonotype is medium-sized (0.01 to 0.1%). The chain uses TRBV27 and TRBJ1-5; D is ambiguous. The CDR3 runs 12 residues. Germline CDR1 is MNHEY and CDR2 is SMNVEV (reference sequence). Trimming shortened V by 5 bases and J by 4 bases, and 6 bases separated the two germline ends. The CDR3: CASSPGNQPQHF. The CDR3 region has the DNA TGTGCCAGCAGTCCGGGAAATCAGCCCCAGCATTTT.

This clonotype is deemed medium-sized. The rearrangement joins TRBV6-6 to TRBJ2-5; 8 nucleotides line up with TRBD1. This CDR3 comprises 14 residues. The V gene end was trimmed by 5 bases and the J gene end by 4 bases; junction bases not matched to a gene: 6. Germline loops: CDR1 MNHNY, CDR2 SVGAGI (reference sequence). CDR3 protein: CASSRGQVIETQYF. The CDR3 bases are TGTGCCAGCAGTCGGGGACAGGTCATAGAGACCCAGTACTTC.

The chain joins TRBV29-1 to TRBJ2-7; maybe TRBD1 (6 bases). Between the trimmed V and J ends, which lost 7 bases and 3 bases, there was a span of 16 bases. CDR1 is SQVTM, CDR2 ANQGSEA, per germline. CDR3 length equals 13 residues. CDR3 sequence reads: CSARDRSRYEQYF. CDR3 nucleotides: TGCAGCGCTAGAGACAGGTCACGCTACGAGCAGTACTTC.

This clonotype has a handful of counts. V gene TRBV12-3 or TRBV12-4 combines with J gene TRBJ2-3; unclear D gene. With 3 bases removed from V and 2 bases from J, the gap between germline ends came to 12 bases. The length of the CDR3 is 15 residues. Here the CDR3 reads CASSFMADNTDTQYF. CDR3 DNA sequence: TGTGCCAGCAGTTTTATGGCAGATAACACAGATACGCAGTATTTT.